These 11 T cell receptor beta chains came from one sample sequenced in a study of T cell responses to AZD1222 COVID-19 vaccine. Assay used: immunoSEQ multiplex PCR; TCRdb lists only in-frame clones, some missing. This table has some 110,000 clones, about 86% appearing once. Sequencing was performed on peripheral blood, taken 28 days after the second AZD1222 dose. The source is an adult who received the AZD1222 COVID-19 vaccine.

The table lists this clone with a count of one. CDR3 coding DNA: TGCAGCGTTGTCGGTCCCACAAAGACCTCCTACGAGCAGTACTTC. Translated, it gives CSVVGPTKTSYEQYF. The V gene is TRBV29-1, the J gene TRBJ2-7; D gene ambiguous. Trimming took off 4 bases at V and 0 bases at J, with 16 bases between the two ends. Germline CDR1 SQVTM, CDR2 ANQGSEA. The CDR3 runs 15 residues.

This sequence joins TRBV7-3 and TRBJ2-7; perhaps TRBD2 as D (6 bases). The CDR3 spans 17 residues. The V end lost 1 base, the J end lost 5 bases, and 21 bases lay between the germline ends. Germline CDR1 reads SGHTA; CDR2 reads FQGTGA. The CDR3 here is CASSLSPAGLIPHEQYF. DNA for the CDR3: TGTGCCAGCAGCTTAAGTCCGGCAGGACTAATCCCCCACGAGCAGTACTTC.

CDR3: CASSLVQGRSGELFF. Here the CDR3 DNA reads TGCGCCAGCAGCTTGGTACAGGGGAGGTCCGGGGAGCTGTTTTTT. The chain uses TRBV5-1 and TRBJ2-2, with a weak D call TRBD1 (7 bases). V lost 0 bases to trimming and J lost 6 bases, with 12 bases between them. The CDR3 extends over 15 amino acids. Germline V gives CDR1 SGHRS, CDR2 YFSETQ. Full variable domain (missing parts from reference TRBV5-1 and TRBJ2-2): KAGVTQTPRYLIKTRGQQVTLSCSPISGHRSVSWYQQTPGQGLQFLFEYFSETQRNKGNFPGRFSGRQFSNSRSEMNVSTLELGDSALYLCASSLVQGRSGELFFGEGSRLTVL.

The J gene is TRBJ1-1, the V gene TRBV24-1; weak D call: TRBD1 (6 bases). CDR3 size: 13 residues. Trimming cost V 1 base and J 8 bases, with 10 bases left between them. Germline V gene data show CDR1 as KGHDR and CDR2 as SFDVKD. The CDR3 region is CATSDLDGTEAFF. The CDR3 DNA follows: TGTGCCACCAGTGATTTAGATGGGACAGAAGCTTTCTTT.

J is TRBJ1-4 and V is TRBV6-5; D remains unclear. CDR1 and CDR2 from the germline V gene are MNHEY and SVGAGI. The V and J ends lost 0 bases and 7 bases respectively, with 12 bases between them. The CDR3 runs 15 residues. The CDR3 bases are TGTGCCAGCAGTTACTCGACTGGTCAGACTGAAAAACTGTTTTTT. It yields the protein CASSYSTGQTEKLFF.

The chain joins TRBV4-1 to TRBJ1-4, with D possibly being TRBD1 (5 bases). CDR3 size: 14 residues. The germline gives CDR1 MGHRA, CDR2 YSYEKL. Trimming left V 4 bases short and J 7 bases short, with 13 bases between. The CDR3 reads CASSPRQTSEKLFF. The CDR3 DNA follows: TGCGCCAGCAGCCCCCGACAGACGTCTGAAAAACTGTTTTTT.

This clone turned up a few times. This rearrangement joins TRBV7-8 to TRBJ1-2, with D tentatively TRBD1 (5 bases). Germline V lookup: CDR1 SGHVS, CDR2 FQNEAQ. V dropped 2 bases and J dropped 3 bases, with 10 bases sitting between them. The CDR3 sequence is 14 residues long. The CDR3 sequence: CASSLTRVDYGYTF. CDR3 nucleotide sequence: TGTGCCAGCAGCTTAACCAGGGTAGACTATGGCTACACCTTC.

The J gene is TRBJ2-6, the V gene TRBV27; D gene unclear. Trimming removed 4 bases from V and 0 bases from J, with 16 bases in between. Germline V lookup: CDR1 MNHEY, CDR2 SMNVEV (reference sequence). The CDR3 runs to 18 residues. The CDR3 region has the DNA TGTGCCAGCAGTTCCCCTCGAGGTCAAAGCTCTGGGGCCAACGTCCTGACTTTC. It is translated as CASSSPRGQSSGANVLTF.

This rearrangement joins TRBV7-9 to TRBJ1-1, with 11 bases identical to TRBD1. CDR1 SEHNR and CDR2 FQNEAQ come from the germline V gene (reference sequence). CDR3 size: 16 residues. V dropped 5 bases and J dropped 0; count of bases not matched to a gene: 5. CDR3 amino acids: CASSPRDRGMNTEAFF. DNA for the CDR3: TGTGCCAGCAGCCCCCGGGACAGGGGGATGAACACTGAAGCTTTCTTT.

The chain couples TRBV6-5 to TRBJ2-7; 10 bases are shared with TRBD1. There are 15 residues in the CDR3. V dropped 5 bases and J dropped 2; count of bases not matched to a gene: 6. Per the germline V gene, CDR1 is MNHEY and CDR2 is SVGAGI. The CDR3 protein is CASSRQTGGPYEQYF. As DNA, the CDR3 is TGTGCCAGCAGTCGCCAGACAGGGGGCCCCTACGAGCAGTACTTC.

The chain is built from TRBV14 and TRBJ2-7; 7 bases are a match to TRBD1. J was trimmed by 2 bases and V by 3 bases; bases with no gene match: 7. The germline CDR1 and CDR2 sequences are SGHDN and FVKESK. This CDR3 region has 15 residues. The CDR3 here is CASSHIQGKTYEQYF. The CDR3 region has the DNA TGTGCCAGCAGCCATATACAGGGGAAAACCTACGAGCAGTACTTC.